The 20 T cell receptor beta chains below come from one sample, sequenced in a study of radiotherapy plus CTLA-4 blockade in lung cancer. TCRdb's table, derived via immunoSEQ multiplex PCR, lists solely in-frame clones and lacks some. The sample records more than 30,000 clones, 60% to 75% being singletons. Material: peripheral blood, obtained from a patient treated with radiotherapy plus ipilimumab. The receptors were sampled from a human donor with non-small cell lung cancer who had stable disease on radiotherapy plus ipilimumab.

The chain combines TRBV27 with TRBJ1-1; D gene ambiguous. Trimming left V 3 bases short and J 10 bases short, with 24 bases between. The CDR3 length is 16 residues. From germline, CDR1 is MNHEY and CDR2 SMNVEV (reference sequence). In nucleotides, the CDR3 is TGTGCCAGCAGTTTCCATCGGGGAGCGGGTCTCTGGGGAGCTTTCTTT. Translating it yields CASSFHRGAGLWGAFF.

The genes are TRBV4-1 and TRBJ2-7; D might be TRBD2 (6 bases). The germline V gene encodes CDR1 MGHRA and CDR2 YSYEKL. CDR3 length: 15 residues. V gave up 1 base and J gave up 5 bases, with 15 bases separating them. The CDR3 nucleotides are TGCGCCAGCAGCCAAGGATCACGGGGGAGGAACGAGCAGTACTTC. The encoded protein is CASSQGSRGRNEQYF.

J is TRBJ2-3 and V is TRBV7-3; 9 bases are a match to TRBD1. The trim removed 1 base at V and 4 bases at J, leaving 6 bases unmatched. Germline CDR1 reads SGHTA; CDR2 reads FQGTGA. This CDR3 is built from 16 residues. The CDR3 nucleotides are TGTGCCAGCAGCTTAATCGGGACAGGGAATCCAGATACGCAGTATTTT. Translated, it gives CASSLIGTGNPDTQYF.

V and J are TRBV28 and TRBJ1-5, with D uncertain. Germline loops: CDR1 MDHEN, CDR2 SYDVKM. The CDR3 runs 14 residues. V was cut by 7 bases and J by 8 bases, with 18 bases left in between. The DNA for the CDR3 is TGTGCCAGCAACCAAATATTGATTGGGAAGCCCCAGCATTTT. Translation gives CASNQILIGKPQHF.

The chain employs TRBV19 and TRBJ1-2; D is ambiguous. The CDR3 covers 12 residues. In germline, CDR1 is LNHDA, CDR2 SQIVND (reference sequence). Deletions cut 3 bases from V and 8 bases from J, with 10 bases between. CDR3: CASSIQSRGYTF. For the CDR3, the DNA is TGTGCCAGTAGTATCCAAAGTCGAGGCTACACCTTC.

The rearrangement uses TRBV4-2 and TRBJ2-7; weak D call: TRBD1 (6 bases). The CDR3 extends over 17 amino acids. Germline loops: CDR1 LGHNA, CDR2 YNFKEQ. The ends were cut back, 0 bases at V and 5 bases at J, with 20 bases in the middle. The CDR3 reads CASSQEVRSGGQHEQYF. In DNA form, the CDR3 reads TGTGCCAGCAGCCAAGAAGTGAGAAGCGGAGGACAGCACGAGCAGTACTTC.

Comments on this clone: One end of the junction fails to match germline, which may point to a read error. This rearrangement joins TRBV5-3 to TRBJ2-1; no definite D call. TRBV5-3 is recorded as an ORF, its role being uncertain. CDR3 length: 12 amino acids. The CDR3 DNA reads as TGTGCCAGCAGCTTAGTATTGGGTGAGCAGTTCTTC. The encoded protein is CASSLVLGEQFF.

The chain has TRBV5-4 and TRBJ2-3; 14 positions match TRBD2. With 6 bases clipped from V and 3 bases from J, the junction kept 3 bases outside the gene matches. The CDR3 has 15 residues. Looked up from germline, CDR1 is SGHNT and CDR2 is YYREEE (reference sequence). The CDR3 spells CASMGLAGATDTQYF. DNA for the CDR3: TGTGCCAGCATGGGACTAGCGGGAGCAACAGATACGCAGTATTTT.

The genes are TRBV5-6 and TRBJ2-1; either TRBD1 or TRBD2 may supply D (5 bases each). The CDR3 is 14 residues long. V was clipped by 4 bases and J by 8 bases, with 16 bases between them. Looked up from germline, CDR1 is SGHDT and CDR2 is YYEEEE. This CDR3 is CASSRRGESDEQFF. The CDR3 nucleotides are TGTGCCAGCAGCCGACGAGGGGAGAGCGATGAGCAGTTCTTC.

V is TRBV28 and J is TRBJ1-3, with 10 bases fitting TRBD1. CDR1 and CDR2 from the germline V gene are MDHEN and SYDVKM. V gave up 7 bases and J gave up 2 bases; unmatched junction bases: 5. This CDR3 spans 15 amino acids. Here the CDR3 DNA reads TGTGCCAGCATCGCGGGACAGGGGCCTGGAAACACCATATATTTT. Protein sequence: CASIAGQGPGNTIYF.

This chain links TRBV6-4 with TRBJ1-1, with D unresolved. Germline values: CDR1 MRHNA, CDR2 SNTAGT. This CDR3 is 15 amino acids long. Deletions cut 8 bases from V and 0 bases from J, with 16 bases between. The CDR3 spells CASRPGTNMNTEAFF. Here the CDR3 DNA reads TGTGCCAGCCGGCCAGGTACCAACATGAACACTGAAGCTTTCTTT.

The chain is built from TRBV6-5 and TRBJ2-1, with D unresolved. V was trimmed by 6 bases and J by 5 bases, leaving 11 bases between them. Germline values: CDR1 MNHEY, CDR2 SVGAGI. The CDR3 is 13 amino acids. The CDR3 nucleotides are TGTGCCAGCAGACGTCAGCGAAACAATGAGCAGTTCTTC. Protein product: CASRRQRNNEQFF.

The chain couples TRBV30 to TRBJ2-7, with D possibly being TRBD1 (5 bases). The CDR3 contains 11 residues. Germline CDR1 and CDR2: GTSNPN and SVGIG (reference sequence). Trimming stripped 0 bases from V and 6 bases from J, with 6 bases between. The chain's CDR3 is CAWSVGPEQYF. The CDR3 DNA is TGTGCCTGGAGTGTGGGGCCCGAGCAGTACTTC.

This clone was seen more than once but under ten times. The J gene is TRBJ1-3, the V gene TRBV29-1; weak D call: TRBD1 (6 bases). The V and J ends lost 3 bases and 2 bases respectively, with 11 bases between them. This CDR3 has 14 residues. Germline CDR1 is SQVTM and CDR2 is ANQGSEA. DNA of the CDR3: TGCAGCGTTGACGGACAGATAACTGGAAACACCATATATTTT. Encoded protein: CSVDGQITGNTIYF.

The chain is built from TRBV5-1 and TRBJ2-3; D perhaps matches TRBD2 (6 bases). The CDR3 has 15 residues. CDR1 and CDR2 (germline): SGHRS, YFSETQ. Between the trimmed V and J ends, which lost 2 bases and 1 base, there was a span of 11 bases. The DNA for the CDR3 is TGCGCCAGCAGCTTAGACGGGAGAGGCACAGATACGCAGTATTTT. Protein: CASSLDGRGTDTQYF.

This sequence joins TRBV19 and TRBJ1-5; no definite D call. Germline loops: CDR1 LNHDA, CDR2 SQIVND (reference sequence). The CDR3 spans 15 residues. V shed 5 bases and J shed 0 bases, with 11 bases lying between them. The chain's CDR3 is CASSPPRISNQPQHF. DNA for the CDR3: TGTGCCAGTAGTCCCCCCAGGATTAGCAATCAGCCCCAGCATTTT.

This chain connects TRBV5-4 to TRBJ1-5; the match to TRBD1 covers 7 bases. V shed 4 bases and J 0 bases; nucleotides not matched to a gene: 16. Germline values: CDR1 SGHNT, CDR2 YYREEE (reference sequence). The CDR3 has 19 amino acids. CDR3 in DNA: TGTGCCAGCAGCCAACCCGTAACCAGGGGGAACTATAGCAATCAGCCCCAGCATTTT. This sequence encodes CASSQPVTRGNYSNQPQHF.

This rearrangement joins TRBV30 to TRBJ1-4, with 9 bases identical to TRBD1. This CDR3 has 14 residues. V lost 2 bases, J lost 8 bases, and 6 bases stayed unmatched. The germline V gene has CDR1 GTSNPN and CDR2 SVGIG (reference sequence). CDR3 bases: TGTGCCTGGAGTACCGGGACAGGGCCCGAAAAACTGTTTTTT. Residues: CAWSTGTGPEKLFF.

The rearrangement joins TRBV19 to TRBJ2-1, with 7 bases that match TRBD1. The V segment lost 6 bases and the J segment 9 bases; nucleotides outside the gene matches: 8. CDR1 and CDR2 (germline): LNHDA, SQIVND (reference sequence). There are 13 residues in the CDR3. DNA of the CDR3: TGTGCCAGTAGGCGTCAAGGGGGCGGTGAGCAGTTCTTC. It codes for CASRRQGGGEQFF.

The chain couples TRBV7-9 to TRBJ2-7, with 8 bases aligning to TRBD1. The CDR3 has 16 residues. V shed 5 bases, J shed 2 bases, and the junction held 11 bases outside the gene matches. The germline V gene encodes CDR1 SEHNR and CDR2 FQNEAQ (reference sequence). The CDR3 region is CASSPRGPGQAYEQYF. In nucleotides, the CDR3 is TGTGCCAGCAGCCCCCGAGGCCCGGGACAGGCCTACGAGCAGTACTTC.